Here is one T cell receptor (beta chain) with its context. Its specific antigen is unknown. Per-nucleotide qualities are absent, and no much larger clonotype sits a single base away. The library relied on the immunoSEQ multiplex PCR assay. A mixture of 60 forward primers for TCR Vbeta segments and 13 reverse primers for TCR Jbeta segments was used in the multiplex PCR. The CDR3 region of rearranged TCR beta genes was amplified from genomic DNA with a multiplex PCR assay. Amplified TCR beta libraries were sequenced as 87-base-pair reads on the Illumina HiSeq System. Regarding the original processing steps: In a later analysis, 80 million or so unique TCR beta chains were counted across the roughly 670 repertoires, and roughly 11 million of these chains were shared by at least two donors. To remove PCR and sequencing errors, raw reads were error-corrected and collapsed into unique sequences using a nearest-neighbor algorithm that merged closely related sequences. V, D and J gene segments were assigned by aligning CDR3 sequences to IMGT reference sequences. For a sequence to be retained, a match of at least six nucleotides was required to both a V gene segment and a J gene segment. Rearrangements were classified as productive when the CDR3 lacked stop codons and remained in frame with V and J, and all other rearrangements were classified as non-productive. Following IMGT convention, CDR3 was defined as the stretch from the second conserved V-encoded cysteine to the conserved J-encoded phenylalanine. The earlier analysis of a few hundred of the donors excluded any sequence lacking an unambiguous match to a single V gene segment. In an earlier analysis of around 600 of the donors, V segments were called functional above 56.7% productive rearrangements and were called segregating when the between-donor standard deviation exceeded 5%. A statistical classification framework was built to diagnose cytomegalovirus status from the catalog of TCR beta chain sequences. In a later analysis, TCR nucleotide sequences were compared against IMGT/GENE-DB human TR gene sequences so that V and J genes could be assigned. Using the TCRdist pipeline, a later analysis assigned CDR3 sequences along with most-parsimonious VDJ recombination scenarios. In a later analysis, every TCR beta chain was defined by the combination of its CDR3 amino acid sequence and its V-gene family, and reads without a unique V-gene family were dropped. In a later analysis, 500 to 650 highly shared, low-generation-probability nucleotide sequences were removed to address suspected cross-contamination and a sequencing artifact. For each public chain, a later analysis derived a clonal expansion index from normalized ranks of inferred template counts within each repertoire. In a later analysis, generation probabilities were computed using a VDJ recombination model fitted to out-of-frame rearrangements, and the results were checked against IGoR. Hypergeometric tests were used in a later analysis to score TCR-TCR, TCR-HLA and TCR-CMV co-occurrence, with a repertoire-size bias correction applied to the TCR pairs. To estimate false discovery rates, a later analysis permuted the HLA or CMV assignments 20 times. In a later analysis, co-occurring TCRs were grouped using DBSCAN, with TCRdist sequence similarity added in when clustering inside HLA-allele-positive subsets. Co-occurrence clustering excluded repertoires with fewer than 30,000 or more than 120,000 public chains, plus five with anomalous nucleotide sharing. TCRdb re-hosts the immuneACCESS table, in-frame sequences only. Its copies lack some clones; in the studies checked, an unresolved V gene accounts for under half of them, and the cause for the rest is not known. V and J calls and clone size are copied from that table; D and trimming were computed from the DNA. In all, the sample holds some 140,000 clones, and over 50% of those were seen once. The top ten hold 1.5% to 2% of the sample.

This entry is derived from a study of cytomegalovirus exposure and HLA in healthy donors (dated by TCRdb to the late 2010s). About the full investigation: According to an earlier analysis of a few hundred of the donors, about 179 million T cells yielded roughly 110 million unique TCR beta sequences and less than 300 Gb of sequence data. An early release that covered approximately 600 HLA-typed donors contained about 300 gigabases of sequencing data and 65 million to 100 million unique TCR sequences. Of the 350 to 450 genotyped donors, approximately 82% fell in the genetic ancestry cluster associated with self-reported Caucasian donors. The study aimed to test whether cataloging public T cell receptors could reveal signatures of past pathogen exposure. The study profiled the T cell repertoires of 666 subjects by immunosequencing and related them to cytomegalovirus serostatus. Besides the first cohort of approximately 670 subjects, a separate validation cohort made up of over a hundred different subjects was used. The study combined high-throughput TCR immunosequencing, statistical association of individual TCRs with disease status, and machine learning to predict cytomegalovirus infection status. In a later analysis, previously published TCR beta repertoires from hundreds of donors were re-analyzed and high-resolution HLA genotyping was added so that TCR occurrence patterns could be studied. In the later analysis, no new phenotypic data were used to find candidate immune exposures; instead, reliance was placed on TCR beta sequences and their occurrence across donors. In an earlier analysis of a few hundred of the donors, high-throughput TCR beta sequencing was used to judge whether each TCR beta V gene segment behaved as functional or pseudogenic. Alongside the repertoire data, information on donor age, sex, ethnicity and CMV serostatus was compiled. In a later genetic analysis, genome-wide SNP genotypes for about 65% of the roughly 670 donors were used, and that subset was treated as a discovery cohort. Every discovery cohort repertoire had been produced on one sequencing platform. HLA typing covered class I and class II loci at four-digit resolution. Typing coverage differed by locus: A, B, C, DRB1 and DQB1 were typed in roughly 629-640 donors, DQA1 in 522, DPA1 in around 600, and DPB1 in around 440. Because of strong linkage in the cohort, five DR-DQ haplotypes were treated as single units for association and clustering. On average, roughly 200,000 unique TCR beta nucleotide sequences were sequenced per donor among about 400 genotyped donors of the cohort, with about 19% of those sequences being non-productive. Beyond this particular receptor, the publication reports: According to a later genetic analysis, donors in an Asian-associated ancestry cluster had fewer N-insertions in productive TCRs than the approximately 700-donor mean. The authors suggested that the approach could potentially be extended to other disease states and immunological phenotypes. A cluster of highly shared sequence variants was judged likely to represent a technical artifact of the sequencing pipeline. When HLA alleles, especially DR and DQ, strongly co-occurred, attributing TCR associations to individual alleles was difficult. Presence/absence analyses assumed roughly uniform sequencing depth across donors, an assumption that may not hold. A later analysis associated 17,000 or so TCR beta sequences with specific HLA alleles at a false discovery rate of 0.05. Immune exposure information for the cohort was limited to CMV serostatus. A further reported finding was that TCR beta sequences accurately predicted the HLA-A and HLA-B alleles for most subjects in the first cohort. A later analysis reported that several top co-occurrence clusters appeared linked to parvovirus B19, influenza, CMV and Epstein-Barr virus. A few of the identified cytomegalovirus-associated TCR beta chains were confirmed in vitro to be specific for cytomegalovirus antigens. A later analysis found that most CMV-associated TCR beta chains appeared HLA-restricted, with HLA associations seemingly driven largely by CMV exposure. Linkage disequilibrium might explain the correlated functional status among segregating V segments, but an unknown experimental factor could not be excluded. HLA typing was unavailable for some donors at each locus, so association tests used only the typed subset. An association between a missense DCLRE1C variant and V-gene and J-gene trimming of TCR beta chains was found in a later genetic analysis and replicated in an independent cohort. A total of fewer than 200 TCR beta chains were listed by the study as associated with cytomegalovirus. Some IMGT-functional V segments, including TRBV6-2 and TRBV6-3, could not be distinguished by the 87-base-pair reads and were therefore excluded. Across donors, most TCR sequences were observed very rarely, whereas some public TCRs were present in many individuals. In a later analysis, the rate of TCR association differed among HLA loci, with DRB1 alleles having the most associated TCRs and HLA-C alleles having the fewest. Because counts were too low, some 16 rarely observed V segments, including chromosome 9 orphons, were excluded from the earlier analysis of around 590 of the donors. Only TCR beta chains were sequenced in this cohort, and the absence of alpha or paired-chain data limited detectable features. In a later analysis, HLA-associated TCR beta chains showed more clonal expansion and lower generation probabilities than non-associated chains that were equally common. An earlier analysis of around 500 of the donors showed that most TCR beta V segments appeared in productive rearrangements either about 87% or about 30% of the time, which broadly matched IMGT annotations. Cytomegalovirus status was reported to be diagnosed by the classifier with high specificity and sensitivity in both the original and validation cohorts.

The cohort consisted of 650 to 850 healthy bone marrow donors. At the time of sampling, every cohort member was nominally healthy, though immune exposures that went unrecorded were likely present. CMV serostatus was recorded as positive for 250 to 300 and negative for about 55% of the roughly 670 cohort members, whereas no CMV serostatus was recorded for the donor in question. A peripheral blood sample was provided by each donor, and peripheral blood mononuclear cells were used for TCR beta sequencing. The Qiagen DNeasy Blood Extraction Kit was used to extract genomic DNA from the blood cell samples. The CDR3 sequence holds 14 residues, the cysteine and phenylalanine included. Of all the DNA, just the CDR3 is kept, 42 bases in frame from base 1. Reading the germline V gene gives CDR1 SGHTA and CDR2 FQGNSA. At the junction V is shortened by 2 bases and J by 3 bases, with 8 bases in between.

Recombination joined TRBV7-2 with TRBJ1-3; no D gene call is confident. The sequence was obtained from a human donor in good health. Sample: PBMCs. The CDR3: CASSLSTLGNTIYF. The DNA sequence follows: TGTGCCAGCAGCTTAAGCACCCTTGGAAACACCATATATTTT.